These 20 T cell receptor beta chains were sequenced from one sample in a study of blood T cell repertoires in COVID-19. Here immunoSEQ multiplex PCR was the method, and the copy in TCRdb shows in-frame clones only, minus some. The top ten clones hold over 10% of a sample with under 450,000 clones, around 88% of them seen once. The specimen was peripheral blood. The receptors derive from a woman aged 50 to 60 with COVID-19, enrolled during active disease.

The chain's CDR3 is CASSKLPVSPLHF. CDR3 sequence (DNA): TGCGCCAGCAGCAAGCTCCCCGTCTCACCCCTCCACTTT. The J gene is TRBJ1-6, the V gene TRBV5-1; D remains unclear. Between the trimmed V and J ends, which lost 4 bases and 10 bases, there was a span of 12 bases. The CDR3 has 13 amino acids. Per the germline V gene, CDR1 is SGHRS and CDR2 is YFSETQ. The whole variable domain, filled in from reference TRBV5-1 and TRBJ1-6, reads KAGVTQTPRYLIKTRGQQVTLSCSPISGHRSVSWYQQTPGQGLQFLFEYFSETQRNKGNFPGRFSGRQFSNSRSEMNVSTLELGDSALYLCASSKLPVSPLHFGNGTRLTVT.

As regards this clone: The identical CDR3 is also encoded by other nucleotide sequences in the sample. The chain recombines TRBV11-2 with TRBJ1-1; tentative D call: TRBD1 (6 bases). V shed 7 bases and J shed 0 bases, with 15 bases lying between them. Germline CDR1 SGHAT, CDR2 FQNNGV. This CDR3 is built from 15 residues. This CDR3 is CASTTRGGLNTEAFF. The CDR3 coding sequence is TGTGCCAGCACCACCCGGGGGGGCCTGAACACTGAAGCTTTCTTT.

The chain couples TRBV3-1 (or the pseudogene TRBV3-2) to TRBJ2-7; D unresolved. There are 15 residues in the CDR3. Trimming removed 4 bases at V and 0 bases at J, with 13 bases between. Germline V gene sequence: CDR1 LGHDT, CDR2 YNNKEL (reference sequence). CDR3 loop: CASSPPGAGSYEQYF. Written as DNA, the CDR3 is TGTGCCAGCAGCCCACCGGGTGCCGGCTCCTACGAGCAGTACTTC.

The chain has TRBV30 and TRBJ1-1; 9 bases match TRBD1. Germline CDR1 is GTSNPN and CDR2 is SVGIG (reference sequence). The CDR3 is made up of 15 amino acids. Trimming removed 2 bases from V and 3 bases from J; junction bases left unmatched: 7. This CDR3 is CAWSPTGGSDTEAFF. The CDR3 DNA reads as TGTGCCTGGAGTCCGACAGGGGGTTCTGACACTGAAGCTTTCTTT.

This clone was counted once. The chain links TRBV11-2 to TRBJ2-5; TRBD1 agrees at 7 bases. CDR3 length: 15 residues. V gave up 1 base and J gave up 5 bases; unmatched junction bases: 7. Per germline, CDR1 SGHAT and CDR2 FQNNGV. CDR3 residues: CASSLGRGLSETQYF. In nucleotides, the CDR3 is TGTGCCAGCAGCTTAGGAAGGGGGCTGAGCGAGACCCAGTACTTC.

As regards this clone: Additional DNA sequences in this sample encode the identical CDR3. The CDR3, as DNA: TGCGCCAGCAGCTTGGAAGGGGTCTATGGCTACACCTTC. This translates into CASSLEGVYGYTF. This chain joins TRBV5-1 and TRBJ1-2; D is possibly TRBD1 (5 bases). This CDR3 has 13 amino acids. The V gene lost 0 bases and the J gene lost 4 bases, with 7 bases spanning the gap. Germline CDR1 and CDR2: SGHRS and YFSETQ. The whole variable domain, remainder taken from reference TRBV5-1 and TRBJ1-2, is KAGVTQTPRYLIKTRGQQVTLSCSPISGHRSVSWYQQTPGQGLQFLFEYFSETQRNKGNFPGRFSGRQFSNSRSEMNVSTLELGDSALYLCASSLEGVYGYTFGSGTRLTVV.

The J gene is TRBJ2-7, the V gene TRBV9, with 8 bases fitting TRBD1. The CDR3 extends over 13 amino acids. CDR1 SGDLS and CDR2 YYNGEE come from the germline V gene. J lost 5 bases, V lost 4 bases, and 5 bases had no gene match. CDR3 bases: TGTGCCAGCAGCCGGACAGGGTTCAACGAGCAGTACTTC. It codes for CASSRTGFNEQYF. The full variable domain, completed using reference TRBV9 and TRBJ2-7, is DSGVTQTPKHLITATGQRVTLRCSPRSGDLSVYWYQQSLDQGLQFLIQYYNGEERAKGNILERFSAQQFPDLHSELNLSSLELGDSALYFCASSRTGFNEQYFGPGTRLTVT.

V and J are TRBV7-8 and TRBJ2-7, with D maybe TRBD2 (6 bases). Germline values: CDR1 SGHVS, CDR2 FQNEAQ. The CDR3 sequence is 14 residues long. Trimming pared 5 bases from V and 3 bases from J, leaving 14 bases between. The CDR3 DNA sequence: TGTGCCAGCAGCCCCAGTTTGGGGGGCTACGAGCAGTACTTC. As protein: CASSPSLGGYEQYF.

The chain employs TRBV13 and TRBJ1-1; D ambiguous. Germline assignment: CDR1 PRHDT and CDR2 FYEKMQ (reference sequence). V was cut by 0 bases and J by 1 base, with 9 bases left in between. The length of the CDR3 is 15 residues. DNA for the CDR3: TGTGCCAGCAGCTTAGGGGGTGGAGGGAACACTGAAGCTTTCTTT. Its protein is CASSLGGGGNTEAFF.

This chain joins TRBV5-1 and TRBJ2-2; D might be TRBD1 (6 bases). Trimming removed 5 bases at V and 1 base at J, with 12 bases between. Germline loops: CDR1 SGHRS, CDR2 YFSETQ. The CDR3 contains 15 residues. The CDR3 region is CASRLPGQNTGELFF. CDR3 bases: TGCGCCAGCAGGTTGCCGGGACAGAACACCGGGGAGCTGTTTTTT.

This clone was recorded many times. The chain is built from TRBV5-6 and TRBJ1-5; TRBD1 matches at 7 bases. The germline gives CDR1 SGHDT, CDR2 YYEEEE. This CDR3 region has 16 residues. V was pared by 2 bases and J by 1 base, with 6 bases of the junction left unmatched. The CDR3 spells CASSLFDRVSNQPQHF. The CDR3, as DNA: TGTGCCAGCAGCTTATTCGACAGGGTAAGCAATCAGCCCCAGCATTTT.

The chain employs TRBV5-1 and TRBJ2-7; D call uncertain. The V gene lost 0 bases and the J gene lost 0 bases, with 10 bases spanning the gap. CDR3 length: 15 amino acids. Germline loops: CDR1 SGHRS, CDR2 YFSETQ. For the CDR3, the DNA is TGCGCCAGCAGCTTGGGATTTAAAGCCTCCTACGAGCAGTACTTC. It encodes CASSLGFKASYEQYF.

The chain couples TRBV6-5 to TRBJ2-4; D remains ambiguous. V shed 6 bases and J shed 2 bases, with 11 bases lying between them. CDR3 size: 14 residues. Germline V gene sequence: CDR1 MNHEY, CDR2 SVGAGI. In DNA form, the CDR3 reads TGTGCCAGCAGCCGCAGGAATACCAAAAACATTCAGTACTTC. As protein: CASSRRNTKNIQYF.

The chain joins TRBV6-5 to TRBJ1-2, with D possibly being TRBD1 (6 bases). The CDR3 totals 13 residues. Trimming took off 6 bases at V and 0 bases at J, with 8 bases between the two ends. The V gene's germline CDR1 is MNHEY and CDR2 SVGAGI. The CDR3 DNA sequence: TGTGCCAGCAGGGACAGTGCTAACTATGGCTACACCTTC. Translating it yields CASRDSANYGYTF.

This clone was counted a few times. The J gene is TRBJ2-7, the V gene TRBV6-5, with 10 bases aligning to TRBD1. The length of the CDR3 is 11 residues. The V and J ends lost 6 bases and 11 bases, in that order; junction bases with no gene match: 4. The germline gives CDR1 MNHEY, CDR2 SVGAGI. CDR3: CASRTGTGEYF. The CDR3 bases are TGTGCCAGCAGAACCGGGACAGGGGAGTACTTC.

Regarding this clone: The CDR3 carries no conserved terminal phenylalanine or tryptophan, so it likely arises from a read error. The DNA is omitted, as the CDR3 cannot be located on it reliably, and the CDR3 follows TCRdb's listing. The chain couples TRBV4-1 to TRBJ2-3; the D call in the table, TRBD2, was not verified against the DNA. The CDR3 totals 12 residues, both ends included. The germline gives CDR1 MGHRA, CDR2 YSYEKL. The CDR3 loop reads CASSQSAGPLLL.

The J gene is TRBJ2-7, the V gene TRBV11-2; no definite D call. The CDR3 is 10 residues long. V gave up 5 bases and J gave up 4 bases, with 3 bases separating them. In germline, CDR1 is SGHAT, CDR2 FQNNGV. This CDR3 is CASSHYEQYF. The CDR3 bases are TGTGCCAGCAGCCATTACGAGCAGTACTTC.

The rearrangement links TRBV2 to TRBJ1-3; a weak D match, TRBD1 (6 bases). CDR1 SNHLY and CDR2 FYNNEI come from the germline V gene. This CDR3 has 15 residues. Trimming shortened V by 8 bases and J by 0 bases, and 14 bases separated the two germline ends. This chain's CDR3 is CASSGVDLSGNTIYF. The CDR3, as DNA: TGTGCCAGCTCAGGGGTAGACCTCTCTGGAAACACCATATATTTT.

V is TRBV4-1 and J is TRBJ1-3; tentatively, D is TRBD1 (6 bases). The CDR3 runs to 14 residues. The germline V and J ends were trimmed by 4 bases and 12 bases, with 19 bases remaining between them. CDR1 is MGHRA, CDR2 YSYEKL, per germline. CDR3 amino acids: CASSRVGASFRIYF. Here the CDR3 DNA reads TGCGCCAGCAGCCGCGTGGGGGCATCTTTCCGCATATATTTT.

The CDR3 here is CSARKVGIGTEAFF. In nucleotides, the CDR3 is TGCAGCGCCCGGAAGGTCGGGATTGGGACTGAAGCTTTCTTT. The J gene is TRBJ1-1, the V gene TRBV29-1, with D unresolved. V was clipped by 7 bases and J by 5 bases, with 20 bases between them. The CDR3 runs 14 residues. CDR1 SQVTM and CDR2 ANQGSEA come from the germline V gene.